The rows below give T cell receptor beta chains drawn from one sample of a study of blood T cells in healthy people across ages. One entry per CDR3 protein results from TCRdb running MiXCR on the 5' RACE reads. This table holds 1.6 million or so distinct CDR3 sequences, 34% found once. Material: blood. The receptors were gathered from a woman under 40 in good health. Each CDR3 is given without its conserved first and last residue. The D gene is left open where the match is weak.

TRBV27	.	ASMASEGTEAF
TRBV10-3	.	AIREGGEETQY
TRBV9	.	ASSVHAVLGTDTQY
TRBV20-1	.	SARIEGIGANVLT
TRBV4-1	.	ASSQSEGAYEQY
TRBV3-1	.	ASSPGDTGNQETQY
TRBV7-8	TRBD1	ASSSGQGQTIRLNEQF
TRBV7-9	.	ASNRQGGAETQY
TRBV14	TRBD2	ASSKLAGGPTDTQY
TRBV20-1	TRBD2	SAKRPGLAGGPTQY
TRBV5-1	TRBD1	ASTTGGQGSHEQY
TRBV5-1	TRBD2	ASSNATSGGPYNEQF
TRBV7-9	.	ASSPDIQGRGTEAF
TRBV7-3	.	ASSLRQAVSPYEQY
TRBV27	.	ASGRPGYYGYT
TRBV5-1	.	ASSAGRKRTDTQY
TRBV10-3	TRBD2	AIRTSGVTDTQY
TRBV20-1	.	SARIRGSTGELF
TRBV15	.	ATSIAGQAYEQY
TRBV9	.	ASSSAASFSSDNEQF
TRBV15	.	ATSRDQRDQPQH
TRBV20-1	.	SARDPRSDTYEQY
TRBV24-1	.	ATQNRGGTGELF
TRBV28	.	ASSGVVDMNTEAF
TRBV5-1	.	AGSYRDLNTEAF
TRBV3-1	.	ASSQERDFYNEQF
TRBV5-8	TRBD2	ASSPERDHNEQF
TRBV5-1	TRBD1	ASSLGQGASYT
TRBV28	TRBD1	ASSHPFPGTGGFGYSTDTQY
TRBV6-1	.	ASSPPGTSSSTEAF
TRBV20-1	.	SATTVYGYT
TRBV29-1	TRBD1	SVVRDRGGGAF
TRBV20-1	.	SAPRQAQDTQY
TRBV10-3	.	AISVLAGGTDTQY
TRBV4-2	.	ASSQEGSGRGEQF
TRBV25-1	.	ASSFYLTDTEAF
TRBV5-6	.	ASSGGGFTEAF
TRBV7-3	.	ASSFAGRVYNEQF
TRBV7-3	.	ATPTTAAKPYNEQF
TRBV28	.	ASSPSTGKNEQF
TRBV7-9	.	ASSLKTEKLNSPLH
TRBV11-2	TRBD2	ASSSRLAGVPYEQY
TRBV5-1	TRBD2	ARSLRGETYEQY
TRBV6-1	.	ASRPTTEETQY
TRBV9	.	ASSVRVSGNNEQF
TRBV3-1	.	ASSQDWGRGDTQY
TRBV27	.	ASSLLGAEEKLF
TRBV6-2/TRBV6-3	.	ASAPDLATYEQY
TRBV7-9	.	ASSLAGTLSYEQY
TRBV10-3	.	ATGEVQERYNEQF
TRBV5-8	.	ASSLEPGGPNQPQH
TRBV4-2	.	ASSHGRNSNQPQH
TRBV10-3	.	AISDGTYEQY
TRBV12-3/TRBV12-4	.	ASSLTGDGSPLH
TRBV25-1	.	ASTPGLYTEAF